This TCR beta chain was obtained from a study of shared clonotypes between healthy human individuals. As concerns this clone: What it binds is not known.

Study conclusions and caveats: Represented diversity (both genetic and exposure-history) was limited by the small number of donors.

HIV-negative, healthy adults without recent acute infections or vaccinations were the donors. Only Caucasian adults living in Nashville, Tennessee served as donors. The table came from immunoSEQ multiplex PCR; TCRdb's copy has only in-frame clones and leaves some out. The repertoire includes a few million clones, about 92% of them detected once, and approximately 0.4% sits in the top ten. Sequencing was done on a sample of naive CD4+ T cells from PBMCs. Subset here: CD45RA+ positively selected. The TCR sequence derives from a man aged 18 to 29 in good health. Some clones in this sample may be carry-over from other donors' samples.

The CDR3, as DNA: TGTGCCAGTGGTACGATGAACACTGAAGCTTTCTTT. Translating it yields CASGTMNTEAFF. The chain recombines TRBV28 with TRBJ1-1; D not resolved. V was shortened by 9 bases and J by 0 bases, with 8 bases between the two germline ends. The CDR3 spans 12 residues. From germline, CDR1 is MDHEN and CDR2 SYDVKM.